The clone carrying this TCR beta chain was found once. What it binds is unknown. Using immunoSEQ multiplex PCR, the repertoire was profiled, and TCRdb retains in-frame clones only, with some absent. The repertoire consists of fewer than 130,000 clones, with 93% occurring once and the leading ten covering about 0.54%. This specimen comes from a study of graft-versus-host responses after intestinal transplantation. Findings of the study overall: Investigators detected GvH clones in recipient marrow, with some emerging earlier in ileum or blood.

The clonotype was recovered from a human donor who received an intestinal transplant. The specimen comprised unstimulated CD8+ T cells sorted from spleen or lymph node cells, sampled before intestinal transplant.

The CDR3 DNA reads as TGTGCCAGCAGTCCAGCCAAGCTCAATGAGCAGTTCTTC. It specifies CASSPAKLNEQFF. The gene calls are TRBV28 and TRBJ2-1; no clear D gene. V shed 5 bases and J shed 6 bases, with 11 bases lying between them. The CDR3 has 13 residues. Germline lookup yields CDR1 MDHEN and CDR2 SYDVKM.